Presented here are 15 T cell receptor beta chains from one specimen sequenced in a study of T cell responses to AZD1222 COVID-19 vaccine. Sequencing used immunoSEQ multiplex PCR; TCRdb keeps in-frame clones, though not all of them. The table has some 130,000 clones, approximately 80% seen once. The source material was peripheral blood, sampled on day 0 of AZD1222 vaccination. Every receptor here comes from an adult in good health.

CDR3: CATMWGGGGDNSPLHF. For the CDR3, the DNA is TGTGCCACCATGTGGGGTGGAGGAGGGGATAATTCACCCCTCCACTTT. The chain combines TRBV15 with TRBJ1-6; maybe TRBD1 (5 bases). Trimming took off 7 bases at V and 5 bases at J, with 18 bases between the two ends. CDR1 is LNHNV, CDR2 YYDKDF, per germline (reference sequence). The CDR3 loop spans 16 amino acids.

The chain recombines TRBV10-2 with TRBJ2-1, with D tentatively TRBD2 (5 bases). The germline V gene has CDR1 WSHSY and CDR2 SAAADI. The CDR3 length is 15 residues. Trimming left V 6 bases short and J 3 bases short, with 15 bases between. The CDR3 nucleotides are TGCGCCAGCAGGGCCGAACGCCGGGGCTACAATGAGCAGTTCTTC. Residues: CASRAERRGYNEQFF.

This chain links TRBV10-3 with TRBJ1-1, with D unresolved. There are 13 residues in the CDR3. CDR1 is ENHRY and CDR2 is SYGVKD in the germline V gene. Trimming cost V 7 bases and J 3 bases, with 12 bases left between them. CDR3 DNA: TGTGCCATCACCCGTGGACCGTACACTGAAGCTTTCTTT. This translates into CAITRGPYTEAFF.

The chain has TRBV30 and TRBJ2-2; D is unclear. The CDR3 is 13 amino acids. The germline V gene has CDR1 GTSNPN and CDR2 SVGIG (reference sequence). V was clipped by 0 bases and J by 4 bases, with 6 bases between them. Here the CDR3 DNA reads TGTGCCTGGAGTGTACAAATCACCGGGGAGCTGTTTTTT. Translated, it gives CAWSVQITGELFF.

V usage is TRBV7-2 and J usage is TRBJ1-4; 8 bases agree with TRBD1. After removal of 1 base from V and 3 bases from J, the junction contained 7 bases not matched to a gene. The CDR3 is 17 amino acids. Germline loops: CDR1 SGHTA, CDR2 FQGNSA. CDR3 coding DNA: TGTGCCAGCAGCTTAGTGGGGGCGGGACAGGCTAATGAAAAACTGTTTTTT. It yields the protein CASSLVGAGQANEKLFF.

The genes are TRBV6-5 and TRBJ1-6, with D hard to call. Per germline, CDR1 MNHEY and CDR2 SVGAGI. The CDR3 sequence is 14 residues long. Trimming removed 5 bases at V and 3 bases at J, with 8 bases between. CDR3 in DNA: TGTGCCAGCAGTCTCGCGAACTATAATTCACCCCTCCACTTT. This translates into CASSLANYNSPLHF.

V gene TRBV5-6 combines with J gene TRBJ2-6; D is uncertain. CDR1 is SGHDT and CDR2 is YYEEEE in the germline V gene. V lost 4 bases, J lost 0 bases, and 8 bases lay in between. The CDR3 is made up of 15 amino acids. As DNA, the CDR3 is TGTGCCAGCAGCGCGGTCTTCTCTGGGGCCAACGTCCTGACTTTC. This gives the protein CASSAVFSGANVLTF.

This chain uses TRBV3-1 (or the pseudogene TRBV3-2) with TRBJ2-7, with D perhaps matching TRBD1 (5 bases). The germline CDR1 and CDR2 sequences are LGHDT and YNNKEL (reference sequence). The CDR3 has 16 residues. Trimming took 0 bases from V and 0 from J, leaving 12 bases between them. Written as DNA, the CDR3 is TGTGCCAGCAGCCAAGACGCCTGGGGCTACTCCTACGAGCAGTACTTC. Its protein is CASSQDAWGYSYEQYF.

The CDR3 protein is CASSAGTGSYEQYF. CDR3 nucleotide sequence: TGCGCCAGCAGCGCCGGGACAGGATCCTACGAGCAGTACTTC. This chain connects TRBV5-1 to TRBJ2-7, with 8 bases aligning to TRBD1. CDR1 is SGHRS and CDR2 is YFSETQ in the germline V gene. CDR3 size: 14 residues. The trim removed 4 bases at V and 1 base at J, leaving 4 bases unmatched. The whole variable domain, remainder taken from reference TRBV5-1 and TRBJ2-7, is KAGVTQTPRYLIKTRGQQVTLSCSPISGHRSVSWYQQTPGQGLQFLFEYFSETQRNKGNFPGRFSGRQFSNSRSEMNVSTLELGDSALYLCASSAGTGSYEQYFGPGTRLTVT.

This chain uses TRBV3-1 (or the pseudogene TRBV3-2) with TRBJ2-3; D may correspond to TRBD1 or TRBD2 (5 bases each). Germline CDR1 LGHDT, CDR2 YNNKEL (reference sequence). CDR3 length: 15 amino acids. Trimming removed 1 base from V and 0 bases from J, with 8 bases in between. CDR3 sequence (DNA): TGTGCCAGCAGCCAAGGTGGGGACAGCACAGATACGCAGTATTTT. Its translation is CASSQGGDSTDTQYF.

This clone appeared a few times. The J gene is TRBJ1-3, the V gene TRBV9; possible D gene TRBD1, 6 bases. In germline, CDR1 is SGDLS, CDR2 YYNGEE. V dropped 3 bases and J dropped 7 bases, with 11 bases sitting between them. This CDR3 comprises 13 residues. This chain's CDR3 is CASSGGQGNTIYF. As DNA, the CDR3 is TGTGCCAGCAGCGGGGGGCAGGGGAACACCATATATTTT.

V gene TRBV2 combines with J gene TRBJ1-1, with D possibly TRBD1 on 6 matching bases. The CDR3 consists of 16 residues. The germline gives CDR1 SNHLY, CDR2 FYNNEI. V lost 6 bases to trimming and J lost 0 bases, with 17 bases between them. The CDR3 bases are TGTGCCAGCAGGTCTGGGGGCAGGGGCATGAACACTGAAGCTTTCTTT. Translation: CASRSGGRGMNTEAFF.

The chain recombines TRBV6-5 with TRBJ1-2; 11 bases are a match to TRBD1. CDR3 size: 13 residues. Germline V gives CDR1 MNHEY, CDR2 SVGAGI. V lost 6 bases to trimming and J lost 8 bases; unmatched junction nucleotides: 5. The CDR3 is CASRSGTGGGYTF. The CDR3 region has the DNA TGTGCCAGCAGGTCCGGGACAGGGGGAGGCTACACCTTC.

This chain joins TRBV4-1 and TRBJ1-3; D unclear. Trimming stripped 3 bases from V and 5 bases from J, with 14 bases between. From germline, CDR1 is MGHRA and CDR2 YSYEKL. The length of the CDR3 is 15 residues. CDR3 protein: CASSQSPDKRNTIYF. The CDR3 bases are TGCGCCAGCAGCCAGTCCCCCGACAAGCGAAACACCATATATTTT.

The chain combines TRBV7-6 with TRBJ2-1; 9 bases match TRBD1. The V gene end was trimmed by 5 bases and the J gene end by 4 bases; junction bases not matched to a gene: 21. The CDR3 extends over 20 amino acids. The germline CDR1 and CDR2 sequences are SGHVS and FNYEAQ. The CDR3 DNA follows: TGTGCCAGCAGCGCTCCGGGACAGGGCCGGATCGGGGGATCTTACAATGAGCAGTTCTTC. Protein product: CASSAPGQGRIGGSYNEQFF.